These 12 T cell receptor beta chains came from one sample sequenced in a study of identical twins. Using its own MiXCR run on the 5' RACE reads, TCRdb lists one record per CDR3 protein. The sample gives some 1,600,000 distinct CDR3 sequences, around 33% of which show up once; roughly 0.3% is in the top ten. The specimen was cord blood. The source is a newborn girl in good health.

V and J are TRBV27 and TRBJ2-5; 7 nucleotides agree with TRBD1. The CDR3 extends over 19 amino acids. The V segment lost 8 bases and the J segment 4 bases; nucleotides outside the gene matches: 25. Germline V gene lookup returns CDR1 MNHEY and CDR2 SMNVEV (reference sequence). This chain's CDR3 is CASSIKGIGGGFFGETQYF. CDR3 DNA sequence: TGTGCCAGCTCAATTAAGGGCATAGGGGGCGGGTTTTTCGGAGAGACCCAGTACTTC.

The count of this clonotype is one. This may come from a read error, since a much larger clone is one base off. The chain employs TRBV3-1 and TRBJ2-1; a possible D gene is TRBD2 (6 bases). The CDR3 extends over 16 amino acids. Per the germline V gene, CDR1 is LGHDT and CDR2 is YNNKEL (reference sequence). V was cut by 2 bases and J by 10 bases, with 21 bases left in between. CDR3 sequence (DNA): TGTGCCAGCAGCCAAAAACCCCCGGACTACTCCTACGAGCAGTTCTTC. Translating it yields CASSQKPPDYSYEQFF.

The J gene is TRBJ2-1, the V gene TRBV11-1, with 14 bases that match TRBD2. CDR1 and CDR2 from the germline V gene are SGHAT and FQDESV (reference sequence). CDR3 length equals 18 residues. V dropped 3 bases and J dropped 6; count of bases not matched to a gene: 10. CDR3 amino acids: CASSFLRLAGGPRNEQFF. CDR3 nucleotides: TGTGCCAGCAGCTTCCTTCGACTAGCGGGAGGGCCTCGCAATGAGCAGTTCTTC.

The CDR3 DNA reads as TGTGCCAGCAGTTGGGCGGGGGGGCATGCAGATACGCAGTATTTT. It encodes CASSWAGGHADTQYF. The chain uses TRBV27 and TRBJ2-3, with 9 bases that match TRBD2. V trimming: 4 bases; J trimming: 4 bases; junction bases outside the gene matches: 6. The CDR3 covers 15 residues. Germline-derived CDR1 and CDR2 are MNHEY and SMNVEV (reference sequence).

The chain uses TRBV5-1 and TRBJ2-7; TRBD1 aligns across 9 bases. The germline V gene encodes CDR1 SGHRS and CDR2 YFSETQ. V shed 5 bases and J 1 base; nucleotides not matched to a gene: 7. The CDR3 runs 15 residues. The CDR3 nucleotides are TGCGCCAGCAGTCCCTCAGGGACAGGGTCCTACGAGCAGTACGTC. It specifies CASSPSGTGSYEQYV.

This clonotype was counted a single time. The J gene is TRBJ2-1, the V gene TRBV12-5; 7 bases align to TRBD1. The closer fit of TRBJ2-7 to the DNA end suggests the J call may be wrong. From germline, CDR1 is LGHNT and CDR2 FRNRAP. The CDR3 has 15 amino acids. The CDR3 here is CASGWGQSSYNEQYF. For the CDR3, the DNA is TGTGCTAGTGGTTGGGGACAGAGCTCCTACAATGAGCAGTACTTC.

The V call is TRBV27, the J call TRBJ2-1, with 10 bases aligning to TRBD1. The germline V gene encodes CDR1 MNHEY and CDR2 SMNVEV (reference sequence). The CDR3 contains 17 residues. The trim removed 2 bases at V and 8 bases at J, leaving 12 bases unmatched. CDR3 residues: CASSLGHPTGGNDEQFF. CDR3 DNA: TGTGCCAGCAGTTTAGGTCACCCGACAGGGGGCAACGATGAGCAGTTCTTC.

This clonotype was found once. This sequence joins TRBV20-1 and TRBJ2-7; the D call may be TRBD1 or TRBD2 (5 bases each). Trimming pared 6 bases from V and 1 base from J, leaving 22 bases between. This CDR3 spans 16 amino acids. Germline CDR1 reads DFQATT; CDR2 reads SNEGSKA (reference sequence). The CDR3 DNA follows: TGCAGTGCGCTAACATGGGGGACGGCCAAATCCTACGAGCAGTACTTC. Encoded protein: CSALTWGTAKSYEQYF.

CDR3 in DNA: TGTGCCAGCAAATCATCAGGGGACTACGAGCAGTACTTC. It codes for CASKSSGDYEQYF. V is TRBV28 and J is TRBJ2-7; a weak D match, TRBD1 (6 bases). CDR1 and CDR2 from the germline V gene are MDHEN and SYDVKM. The CDR3 extends over 13 amino acids. The V end was cut by 7 bases, the J end by 3 bases, with 13 bases between. The full variable domain, with the rest looked up from reference TRBV28 and TRBJ2-7, is DVKVTQSSRYLVKRTGEKVFLECVQDMDHENMFWYRQDPGLGLRLIYFSYDVKMKEKGDIPEGYSVSREKKERFSLILESASTNQTSMYLCASKSSGDYEQYFGPGTRLTVT.

The rearrangement uses TRBV29-1 and TRBJ2-4; 7 bases agree with TRBD2. V lost 4 bases, J lost 9 bases, and 9 bases stayed unmatched. Germline CDR1 is SQVTM and CDR2 is ANQGSEA. The CDR3 has 13 residues. The CDR3 DNA follows: TGCAGCGTTGGGGGGATGGGAGGGAGCATTCAGTACTTC. Translated: CSVGGMGGSIQYF.

Many counts were recorded for this clonotype. The CDR3 DNA reads TGTGCCAGCAGTTTTTTGCGATACGAGCAGTACTTC. Its translation: CASSFLRYEQYF. The chain couples TRBV12-3 or TRBV12-4 to TRBJ2-7; D is unclear. CDR3 length: 12 amino acids. The V gene lost 3 bases and the J gene lost 4 bases, with 7 bases spanning the gap.

There are many counts of this clonotype. The gene calls are TRBV20-1 and TRBJ2-7, with D perhaps matching TRBD2 (5 bases). This CDR3 spans 19 amino acids. V lost 1 base and J 5 bases, leaving 30 bases between the germline ends. Germline loops: CDR1 DFQATT, CDR2 SNEGSKA (reference sequence). The DNA of the CDR3 is TGCAGTGCTAGAGTTTGGACGTTTAATCTCCAAGTGGGAGTCCACGAGCAGTACTTC. Translating it yields CSARVWTFNLQVGVHEQYF.